These T cell receptor beta chains were read from a single sample in a study of cytomegalovirus exposure and HLA in healthy donors. TCRdb keeps only in-frame clones here, not all; method: immunoSEQ multiplex PCR. The table records about 100,000 clones, about three quarters of them present only once. Specimen: PBMCs. The source is a man aged 30 to 45 in good health and CMV-seronegative. The CDR3 runs from the conserved cysteine through the conserved F or W. The D gene is left open where the match is weak. Clone size, where shown, is once, few, many, or a class for clones that have expanded.

TRBV30	NA	TRBJ2-7	few	TGTGCTTTTTTCAAGCAGAAGGCGGCATACGAGCAGTACTTC	CAFFKQKAAYEQYF
TRBV6-5	TRBD1	TRBJ1-5	NA	TGTGCCAGCAGTAAGACAGGGGGTATCCAGCCCCAGCATTTT	CASSKTGGIQPQHF
TRBV7-3	TRBD2	TRBJ2-1	NA	TGTGCCAGCAGCCTAACCTCCTTTTTTAGCGGGAGCGATGAGCAGTTCTTC	CASSLTSFFSGSDEQFF
TRBV5-1	NA	TRBJ2-7	NA	TGCGCCAGCAGCCCGTCGGACGGGGACTACGAGCAGTACTTC	CASSPSDGDYEQYF
TRBV28	TRBD1	TRBJ1-1	NA	TGTGCCAGCAGGCCACAGGGGGCGGGGTCAGGAGCTTTCTTT	CASRPQGAGSGAFF
TRBV5-1	TRBD2	TRBJ2-1	NA	TGCGCCAGCAGCGCCGAGACTAGCGGGAGCCGCCATGAGCAGTTCTTC	CASSAETSGSRHEQFF
TRBV27	NA	TRBJ1-5	NA	TGTGCCAGCAGTTTATGGTTCGGGAATCAGCCCCAGCATTTT	CASSLWFGNQPQHF
TRBV6-6	TRBD1	TRBJ1-2	NA	TGTGCCAGCAGATCGGACAGGGTAGCCCTTCCCTATGGCTACACCTTC	CASRSDRVALPYGYTF
TRBV6-5	TRBD2	TRBJ2-7	NA	TGTGCCAGCAAAAGCGGGGGGGTATACGAGCAGTACTTC	CASKSGGVYEQYF
TRBV14	NA	TRBJ1-6	NA	TGTGCCAGCAGCCCTCAGGGTTTCTATAATTCACCCCTCCACTTT	CASSPQGFYNSPLHF
TRBV5-4	NA	TRBJ2-1	NA	TGTGCCAGCAGCTTGGGGCTAGGGGGTTACAATGAGCAGTTCTTC	CASSLGLGGYNEQFF
TRBV9	NA	TRBJ1-2	NA	TGTGCCAGCAGCCCCACAGGGAACTATGGCTACACCTTC	CASSPTGNYGYTF
TRBV7-8	TRBD1	TRBJ2-7	NA	TGTGCCAGCAGCTCCAGGGGGCGTTCGAACGAGCAGTACTTC	CASSSRGRSNEQYF
TRBV7-8	TRBD1	TRBJ1-4	NA	TGTGCCAGCAGCAAAACAGGGGGAGGAACTAATGAAAAACTGTTTTTT	CASSKTGGGTNEKLFF
TRBV15	TRBD2	TRBJ2-5	NA	TGTGCCACCTCGGGACTAGCGGGACCTCAAGAGACCCAGTACTTC	CATSGLAGPQETQYF
TRBV6-5	TRBD1	TRBJ1-1	NA	TGTGCCAGCAGTTACTCGAAGGGGACAGGAACACTGATAGCTTTCTTT	CASSYSKGTGTLIAFF
TRBV30	NA	TRBJ2-3	NA	TGTGCCTGGAGTCTTTTGGGAGTGGAAACAGATACGCAGTATTTT	CAWSLLGVETDTQYF
TRBV19	NA	TRBJ2-7	NA	TGTGCCAGTAGCGCAGGATTAACCTACGAGCAGTACTTC	CASSAGLTYEQYF
TRBV5-1	NA	TRBJ2-1	once	TGCGCCAGCAGCCCCGGAGAGGGCTACTACAATGAGCAGTTCTTC	CASSPGEGYYNEQFF
TRBV2	TRBD1	TRBJ2-7	NA	TGTGCCAGCAGCGAGACAGGGGGCGGATACGAGCAGTACTTC	CASSETGGGYEQYF
TRBV6-1	TRBD2	TRBJ2-3	NA	TGTGCCAGCAAGTTAGCGGGGAGCACAGATACGCAGTATTTT	CASKLAGSTDTQYF
TRBV5-1	TRBD2	TRBJ2-1	NA	TGCGCCAGCAGCAGCGGGGGGAATGAGCAGTTCTTC	CASSSGGNEQFF
TRBV19	TRBD2	TRBJ2-7	NA	TGTGCCAGTAGTATCTCCGGGACTAGTTACGAGCAGTACTTC	CASSISGTSYEQYF
TRBV4-1	TRBD2	TRBJ2-5	NA	TGCGCCAGCAGCCAAGACCCGGGGGGGGAAGAGACCCAGTACTTC	CASSQDPGGEETQYF
TRBV6-4	NA	TRBJ2-1	NA	TGTGCCAGCAGTGGCGACCTCCTGGGAGGTGAGCAGTTCTTC	CASSGDLLGGEQFF
TRBV28	TRBD1	TRBJ1-1	many	TGTGCCAGCGGAATCGGGACAGTATTCACTGAAGCTTTCTTT	CASGIGTVFTEAFF